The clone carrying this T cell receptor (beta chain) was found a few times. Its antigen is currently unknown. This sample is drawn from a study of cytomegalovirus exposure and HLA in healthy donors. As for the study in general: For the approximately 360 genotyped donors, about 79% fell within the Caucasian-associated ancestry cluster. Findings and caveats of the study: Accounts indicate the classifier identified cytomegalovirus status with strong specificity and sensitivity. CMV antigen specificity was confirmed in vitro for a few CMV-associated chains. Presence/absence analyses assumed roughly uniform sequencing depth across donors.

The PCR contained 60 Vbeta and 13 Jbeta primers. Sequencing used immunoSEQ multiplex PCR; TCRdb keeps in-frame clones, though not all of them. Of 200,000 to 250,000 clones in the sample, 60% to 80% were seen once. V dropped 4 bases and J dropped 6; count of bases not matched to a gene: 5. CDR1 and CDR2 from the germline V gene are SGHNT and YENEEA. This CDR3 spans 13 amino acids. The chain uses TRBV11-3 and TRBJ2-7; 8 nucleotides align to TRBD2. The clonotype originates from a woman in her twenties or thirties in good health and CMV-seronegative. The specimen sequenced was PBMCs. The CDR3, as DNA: TGTGCCAGCAGCTCGGGACTAGGGAGCGAGCAGTACTTC. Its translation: CASSSGLGSEQYF.